This TCR beta chain was obtained from a study of CD8+ T cells in alopecia areata. Study-wide background: Twice a day, 5 to 10 mg of oral tofacitinib was administered to treated patients. General study points: There was only one nonresponder, so it was unclear how baseline CD8+ expansion relates to response. An increase in clonality over normal scalp was evident in lesional scalp, especially alopecia totalis/universalis.

The sample's treatment: oral pan-JAK inhibitor, 5-10 mg twice daily. Extraction and reverse transcription of RNA yielded cDNA as the sequencing template. The method was immunoSEQ multiplex PCR; TCRdb's version includes in-frame clones alone and lacks a portion of them. This sample carries about 190,000 clones, more than 50% of them seen once, and the ten largest clones take approximately 1%. V shed 2 bases and J shed 2 bases, with 4 bases lying between them. The CDR3 is 12 residues long. Germline V gives CDR1 SGHDT, CDR2 YYEEEE. This clone is a singleton in its sample. The target antigen is unknown. The clonotype was recovered from a human donor with alopecia areata. The material was CD4+ T cells sorted from blood, obtained at week 24, from a patient treated with tofacitinib. This chain connects TRBV5-6 to TRBJ2-5; D is ambiguous. The CDR3 bases are TGTGCCAGCAGCTTACCACAAGAGACCCAGTACTTC. Amino acids: CASSLPQETQYF. The full variable domain, its missing parts supplied by reference TRBV5-6 and TRBJ2-5, is DAGVTQSPTHLIKTRGQQVTLRCSPKSGHDTVSWYQQALGQGPQFIFQYYEEEERQRGNFPDRFSGHQFPNYSSELNVNALLLGDSALYLCASSLPQETQYFGPGTRLLVL.